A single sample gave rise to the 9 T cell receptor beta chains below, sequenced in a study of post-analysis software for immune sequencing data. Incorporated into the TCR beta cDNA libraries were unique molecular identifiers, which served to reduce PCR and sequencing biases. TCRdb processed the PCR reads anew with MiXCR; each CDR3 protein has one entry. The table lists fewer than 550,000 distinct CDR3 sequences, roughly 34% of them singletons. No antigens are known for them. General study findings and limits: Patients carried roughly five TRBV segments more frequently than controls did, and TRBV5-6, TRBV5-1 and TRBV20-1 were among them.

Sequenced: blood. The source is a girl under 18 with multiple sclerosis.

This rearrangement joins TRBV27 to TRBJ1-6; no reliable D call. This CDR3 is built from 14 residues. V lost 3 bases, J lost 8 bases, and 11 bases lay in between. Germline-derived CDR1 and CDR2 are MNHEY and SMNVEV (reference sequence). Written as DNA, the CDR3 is TGTGCCAGCAGTTTTGGACGGATGGATTCACCCCTCCACTTT. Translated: CASSFGRMDSPLHF.

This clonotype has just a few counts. The CDR3 spells CSARRFLNSPLHF. CDR3 nucleotides: TGCAGTGCTCGCCGGTTTCTCAATTCACCCCTCCACTTT. This chain joins TRBV20-1 and TRBJ1-6, with D uncertain. The CDR3 sequence is 13 residues long. From germline, CDR1 is DFQATT and CDR2 SNEGSKA (reference sequence). The ends were cut back, 5 bases at V and 7 bases at J, with 12 bases in the middle.

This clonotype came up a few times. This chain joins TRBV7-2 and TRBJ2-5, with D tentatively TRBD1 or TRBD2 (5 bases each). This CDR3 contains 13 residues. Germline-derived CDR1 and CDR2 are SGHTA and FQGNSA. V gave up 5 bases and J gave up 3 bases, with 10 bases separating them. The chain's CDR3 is CASSEGRKETQYF. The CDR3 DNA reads TGTGCCAGCAGCGAGGGACGAAAAGAGACCCAGTACTTC.

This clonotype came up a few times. The CDR3 DNA is TGTGCCAGCAGTGGGGGGCTCTACAATGAGCAGTTCTTC. Its translation: CASSGGLYNEQFF. The chain joins TRBV2 to TRBJ2-1; D perhaps matches TRBD1 (6 bases). The germline CDR1 and CDR2 sequences are SNHLY and FYNNEI. The CDR3 runs to 13 residues. V was pared by 4 bases and J by 3 bases, with 7 bases between.

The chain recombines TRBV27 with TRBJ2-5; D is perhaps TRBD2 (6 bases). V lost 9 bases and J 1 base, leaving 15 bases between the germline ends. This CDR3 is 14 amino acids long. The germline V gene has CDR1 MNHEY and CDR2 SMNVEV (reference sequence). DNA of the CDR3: TGTGCCAGAAGTCCGGGGACTTTCCAAGAGACCCAGTACTTC. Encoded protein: CARSPGTFQETQYF.

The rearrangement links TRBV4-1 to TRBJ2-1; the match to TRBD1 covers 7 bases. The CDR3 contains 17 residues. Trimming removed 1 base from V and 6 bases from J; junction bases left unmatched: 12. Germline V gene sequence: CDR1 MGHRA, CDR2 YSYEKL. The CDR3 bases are TGCGCCAGCAGCCAAGGCGACTTTTCTTCAGGGGGCAATGAGCAGTTCTTC. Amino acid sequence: CASSQGDFSSGGNEQFF.

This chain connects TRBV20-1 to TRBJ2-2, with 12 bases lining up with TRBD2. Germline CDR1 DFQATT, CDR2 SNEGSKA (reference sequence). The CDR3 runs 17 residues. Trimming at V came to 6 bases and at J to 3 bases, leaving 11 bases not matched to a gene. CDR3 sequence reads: CSAFLAGGHGDTGELFF. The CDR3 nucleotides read TGCAGTGCCTTTCTAGCGGGGGGGCACGGGGACACCGGGGAGCTGTTTTTT.

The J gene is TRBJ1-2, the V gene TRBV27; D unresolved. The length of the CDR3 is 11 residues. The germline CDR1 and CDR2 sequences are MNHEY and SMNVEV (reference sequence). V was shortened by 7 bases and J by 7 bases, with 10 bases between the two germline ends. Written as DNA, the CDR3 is TGTGCCAGCAAGAGTGGGTTTGGCTACACCTTC. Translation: CASKSGFGYTF.

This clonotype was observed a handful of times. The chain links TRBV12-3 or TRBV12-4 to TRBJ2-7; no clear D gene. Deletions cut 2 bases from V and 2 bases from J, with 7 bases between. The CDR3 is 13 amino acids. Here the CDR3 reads CASSLSQTYEQYF. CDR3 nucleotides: TGTGCCAGCAGTTTAAGTCAGACCTACGAGCAGTACTTC.